This T cell receptor (beta chain) was documented in a study of CD8 T cells in ankylosing spondylitis. Regarding the study as a whole: Past studies reported some motif variants in reactive arthritis synovial fluid and blood. Typical of ankylosing spondylitis blood, it appeared, was a TCR beta motif of several highly homologous variants.

As concerns this clonotype: Its antigen is currently unknown.

Between the trimmed V and J ends, which lost 7 bases and 4 bases, there was a span of 17 bases. Germline CDR1 is SEHNR and CDR2 is FQNEAQ (reference sequence). This CDR3 comprises 16 residues. Each CDR3 protein gets one entry after TCRdb re-called the 5' RACE reads with MiXCR. The sample lists around 890,000 distinct CDR3 sequences, roughly 10% occurring once. The chain uses TRBV7-9 and TRBJ1-6; D gene unclear. The sequence was collected from a male donor with ankylosing spondylitis. Sequenced sample: blood, either unsorted or a sorted T cell fraction (not recorded which). DNA of the CDR3: TGTGCCAGCAACTACTACGCGGACGGATATAATTCACCCCTCCACTTT. Amino acid sequence: CASNYYADGYNSPLHF.